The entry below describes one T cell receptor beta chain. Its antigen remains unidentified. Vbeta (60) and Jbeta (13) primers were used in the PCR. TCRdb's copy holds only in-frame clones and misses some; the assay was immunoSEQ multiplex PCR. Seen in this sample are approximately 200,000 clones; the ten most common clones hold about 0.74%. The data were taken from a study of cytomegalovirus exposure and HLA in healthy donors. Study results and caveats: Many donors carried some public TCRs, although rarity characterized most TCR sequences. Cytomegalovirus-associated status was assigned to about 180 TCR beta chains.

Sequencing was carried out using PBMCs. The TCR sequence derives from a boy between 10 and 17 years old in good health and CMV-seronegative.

For the CDR3, the DNA is TGTGCCTGGAGTGGGGGGACAGGGGATTTCTCTGGGGCCAACGTCCTGACTTTC. Translating gives CAWSGGTGDFSGANVLTF. The chain is built from TRBV30 and TRBJ2-6; 10 bases line up with TRBD1. The CDR3 covers 18 residues. CDR1 and CDR2 (germline): GTSNPN, SVGIG (reference sequence). The ends lost 1 base at V and 0 bases at J; junction bases unmatched: 6.